This T cell receptor beta chain was recorded in a study of shared clonotypes between healthy human individuals. Trimming took off 1 base at V and 0 bases at J, with 16 bases between the two ends. Per the germline V gene, CDR1 is SEHNR and CDR2 is FQNEAQ (reference sequence). This CDR3 region has 18 residues. Deep was the level used in running the assay. Original processing methods: ImmunoSEQ supplied junction-only sequences lacking quality scores, so filtering was different. This table comes from immunoSEQ multiplex PCR, and its TCRdb copy is limited to in-frame clones, with some not included. V and J calls and clone size are as listed in that table; D and trimming were resolved from the DNA. Among 2,500,000 or so clones listed, approximately 92% were seen once. Donors had no recently reported acute infections or vaccinations and were HIV-negative.

The receptor was derived from a man aged 18 to 30 in good health. Sequencing was done on a sample of naive CD4+ T cells sorted from blood. Subset defined: CD45RA+ positively selected. The J gene is TRBJ2-4, the V gene TRBV7-9; unclear D gene. The CDR3 bases are TGTGCCAGCAGCTTAGTAGGGCAGCCCAACCTAGCCAAAAACATTCAGTACTTC. This encodes CASSLVGQPNLAKNIQYF.